One TCR beta chain is described in this entry. The data originate from a study of identical twins. Germline assignment: CDR1 SGHAT and CDR2 FQDESV (reference sequence). The V gene end was trimmed by 3 bases and the J gene end by 2 bases; junction bases not matched to a gene: 4. There are 14 residues in the CDR3. TCRdb re-analysed the 5' RACE reads in MiXCR, keeping a single row per CDR3 protein. The sample carries under 900,000 distinct CDR3 sequences, around an eighth recorded once. The sample was also linked to a second study, of yellow fever vaccine responses in identical twins. This second report adds: Reportedly, the response of twins' T cells to the vaccine seemed partly convergent, partly personalized.

The sequence was collected from a woman between 18 and 30 years old in good health. The chain recombines TRBV11-1 with TRBJ2-7; 7 nucleotides match TRBD2. Sequenced material: PBMCs. The CDR3 DNA sequence: TGTGCCAGCAGCTTCAGCGGGGTGACCTACGAGCAGTACTTC. Encoded protein: CASSFSGVTYEQYF. The whole variable domain, remainder taken from reference TRBV11-1 and TRBJ2-7, is EAEVAQSPRYKITEKSQAVAFWCDPISGHATLYWYRQILGQGPELLVQFQDESVVDDSQLPKDRFSAERLKGVDSTLKIQPAELGDSAMYLCASSFSGVTYEQYFGPGTRLTVT.